The next 19 T cell receptor beta chains were all read from a single sample in a study of beta chain features in type 1 diabetes. TCRB transcripts that were expressed got sequenced, as all of the isolated RNA had been reverse transcribed. The method was immunoSEQ multiplex PCR; TCRdb's version includes in-frame clones alone and lacks a portion of them. Of approximately 250,000 clones listed, over 12% are singletons. The material sequenced was naive CD4+ T cells from blood. The origin of the receptors is a woman aged 40 to 50 in good health.

This CDR3 is CASSFVGGHTGELFF. Written as DNA, the CDR3 is TGCGCCAGCAGCTTTGTAGGAGGCCACACCGGGGAGCTGTTTTTT. The rearrangement links TRBV5-1 to TRBJ2-2, with D possibly matching TRBD2 (5 bases). The CDR3 contains 15 residues. Trimming removed 2 bases at V and 3 bases at J, with 11 bases between. Germline V lookup: CDR1 SGHRS, CDR2 YFSETQ. The full variable domain, rest sourced from reference TRBV5-1 and TRBJ2-2, is KAGVTQTPRYLIKTRGQQVTLSCSPISGHRSVSWYQQTPGQGLQFLFEYFSETQRNKGNFPGRFSGRQFSNSRSEMNVSTLELGDSALYLCASSFVGGHTGELFFGEGSRLTVL.

This clone occurred a few times. The genes are TRBV18 and TRBJ1-5; TRBD1 might be the D (6 bases). Germline V gene sequence: CDR1 KGHSH, CDR2 LQKENI. V was clipped by 3 bases and J by 5 bases, with 14 bases between them. The CDR3 totals 15 residues. CDR3 DNA sequence: TGTGCCAGCTCACCTCCGGGGGCGGGGGATCAGCCCCAGCATTTT. Its protein is CASSPPGAGDQPQHF.

The genes are TRBV6-5 and TRBJ2-7, with TRBD1 matching 7 bases. This CDR3 is 13 amino acids long. Germline values: CDR1 MNHEY, CDR2 SVGAGI. V shed 8 bases and J 2 bases; nucleotides not matched to a gene: 6. The CDR3 protein is CASRPGQTYEQYF. In nucleotides, the CDR3 is TGTGCCAGCCGTCCGGGACAGACCTACGAGCAGTACTTC.

In its sample, this clone was seen a few times. This rearrangement joins TRBV19 to TRBJ2-6; D unclear. Germline lookup yields CDR1 LNHDA and CDR2 SQIVND (reference sequence). The length of the CDR3 is 13 residues. Trimming shortened V by 5 bases and J by 3 bases, and 5 bases separated the two germline ends. This CDR3 reads CASSSDGANVLTF. In DNA form, the CDR3 reads TGTGCCAGTAGTTCAGATGGGGCCAACGTCCTGACTTTC.

The chain couples TRBV5-4 to TRBJ2-5, with 9 positions matching TRBD2. Germline lookup yields CDR1 SGHNT and CDR2 YYREEE (reference sequence). This CDR3 has 17 residues. The V gene end was trimmed by 0 bases and the J gene end by 3 bases; junction bases not matched to a gene: 9. CDR3 protein: CASSLGGLAGLEETQYF. The CDR3 DNA is TGTGCCAGCAGCTTGGGGGGGCTAGCGGGACTGGAAGAGACCCAGTACTTC.

Only a few counts were recorded for this clone. This sequence joins TRBV5-1 and TRBJ1-2, with a possible D match to TRBD1 (5 bases). The CDR3 has 14 residues. V was pared by 2 bases and J by 6 bases, with 14 bases between. Germline V gene sequence: CDR1 SGHRS, CDR2 YFSETQ. The CDR3 sequence: CASSLSGLGDGYTF. CDR3 sequence (DNA): TGCGCCAGCAGCTTATCAGGGCTCGGCGATGGCTACACCTTC. The variable domain in full, with the rest retrieved from reference TRBV5-1 and TRBJ1-2, is KAGVTQTPRYLIKTRGQQVTLSCSPISGHRSVSWYQQTPGQGLQFLFEYFSETQRNKGNFPGRFSGRQFSNSRSEMNVSTLELGDSALYLCASSLSGLGDGYTFGSGTRLTVV.

V usage is TRBV9 and J usage is TRBJ2-4, with TRBD2 matching over 8 bases. J gave up 10 bases and V 0 bases, and 3 bases lay outside the gene matches. The CDR3 runs to 13 residues. Per germline, CDR1 SGDLS and CDR2 YYNGEE. CDR3 region: CASSVEAGVIQYF. Written as DNA, the CDR3 is TGTGCCAGCAGCGTAGAAGCGGGAGTAATTCAGTACTTC.

V gene TRBV5-5 combines with J gene TRBJ2-7, with 10 bases lining up with TRBD1. Germline-derived CDR1 and CDR2 are SGHKS and YYEKEE (reference sequence). This CDR3 comprises 15 residues. The ends lost 3 bases at V and 6 bases at J; junction bases unmatched: 9. The CDR3 sequence is CASSYAGQGGAEQYF. The CDR3 coding sequence is TGTGCCAGCAGCTACGCTGGACAGGGGGGGGCCGAGCAGTACTTC.

The chain has TRBV19 and TRBJ2-7, with 7 positions matching TRBD1. Germline V gene lookup returns CDR1 LNHDA and CDR2 SQIVND (reference sequence). The ends lost 4 bases at V and 6 bases at J; junction bases unmatched: 3. This CDR3 comprises 12 residues. CDR3: CASSTTGSEQYF. CDR3 sequence (DNA): TGTGCCAGTAGTACGACAGGGAGCGAGCAGTACTTC.

The chain uses TRBV7-2 and TRBJ2-7; 7 bases are shared with TRBD1. CDR1 and CDR2 (germline): SGHTA, FQGNSA. J lost 0 bases, V lost 3 bases, and 8 bases had no gene match. The CDR3 is 16 residues long. This chain's CDR3 is CASSFRGTVTSYEQYF. CDR3 DNA: TGTGCCAGCAGCTTTAGGGGGACAGTCACCTCCTACGAGCAGTACTTC.

This clone was seen a few times. The chain combines TRBV6-5 with TRBJ1-6; tentatively, D is TRBD1 (6 bases). Germline CDR1 MNHEY, CDR2 SVGAGI. Trimming stripped 4 bases from V and 7 bases from J, with 11 bases between. This CDR3 region has 14 residues. The CDR3 DNA follows: TGTGCCAGCAGTTCCGGGACACCGAATTCACCCCTCCACTTT. Its translation is CASSSGTPNSPLHF.

This clone has more than one count but fewer than ten. The gene calls are TRBV7-6 and TRBJ2-1; 11 bases map to TRBD2. Germline loops: CDR1 SGHVS, CDR2 FNYEAQ. This CDR3 contains 14 residues. Trimming at V came to 7 bases and at J to 9 bases, leaving 8 bases not matched to a gene. Here the CDR3 DNA reads TGTGCCAGCATCCCCAGACTAGCGGGGACTGAGCAGTTCTTC. Protein: CASIPRLAGTEQFF.

There are a few counts of this clone. This chain links TRBV19 with TRBJ1-1, with D tentatively TRBD1 (5 bases). There are 15 residues in the CDR3. Deletions cut 3 bases from V and 0 bases from J, with 11 bases between. In germline, CDR1 is LNHDA, CDR2 SQIVND (reference sequence). The CDR3 region is CASSMFGQMNTEAFF. In DNA form, the CDR3 reads TGTGCCAGTAGTATGTTCGGACAAATGAACACTGAAGCTTTCTTT.

This clone has just a few counts. V usage is TRBV19 and J usage is TRBJ1-1; D remains unclear. CDR1 LNHDA and CDR2 SQIVND come from the germline V gene (reference sequence). Trimming removed 9 bases at V and 4 bases at J, with 24 bases between. The CDR3 is 16 amino acids. CDR3 in amino acids: CASSWTARGESTEAFF. For the CDR3, the DNA is TGTGCCAGCAGCTGGACGGCCCGCGGGGAGAGCACTGAAGCTTTCTTT.

This clone was seen only a few times. The chain links TRBV10-3 to TRBJ2-7; 12 bases fit TRBD1. V was pared by 8 bases and J by 6 bases, with 5 bases of the junction left unmatched. Per the germline V gene, CDR1 is ENHRY and CDR2 is SYGVKD. This CDR3 region has 13 residues. CDR3 protein: CAIGGDRGREQYF. The CDR3, as DNA: TGTGCCATCGGAGGGGACAGGGGGCGCGAGCAGTACTTC.

The genes are TRBV18 and TRBJ1-3; D is unresolved. V dropped 2 bases and J dropped 0 bases, with 14 bases sitting between them. CDR3 length equals 17 residues. From germline, CDR1 is KGHSH and CDR2 LQKENI. CDR3 bases: TGTGCCAGCTCACCATTAGCGGGCCCGAGCTCTGGAAACACCATATATTTT. It codes for CASSPLAGPSSGNTIYF.

This chain joins TRBV29-1 and TRBJ2-1; TRBD2 is a possible D gene (6 bases). Germline V gene data show CDR1 as SQVTM and CDR2 as ANQGSEA. The CDR3 consists of 17 residues. Trimming took off 0 bases at V and 1 base at J, with 16 bases between the two ends. The CDR3 DNA follows: TGCAGCGTTGAAGATCTCCGCGGGGCGGCTTCCTACAATGAGCAGTTCTTC. It encodes CSVEDLRGAASYNEQFF.

This clone was seen at least ten times. J is TRBJ2-7 and V is TRBV7-9; D not resolved. The CDR3 is 14 amino acids. The V end was cut by 1 base, the J end by 0 bases, with 7 bases between. Germline CDR1 reads SEHNR; CDR2 reads FQNEAQ (reference sequence). CDR3 sequence reads: CASSLGALSYEQYF. The DNA of the CDR3 is TGTGCCAGCAGCTTAGGGGCACTCTCCTACGAGCAGTACTTC. The full variable domain, its missing parts supplied by reference TRBV7-9 and TRBJ2-7, is DTGVSQNPRHKITKRGQNVTFRCDPISEHNRLYWYRQTLGQGPEFLTYFQNEAQLEKSRLLSDRFSAERPKGSFSTLEIQRTEQGDSAMYLCASSLGALSYEQYFGPGTRLTVT.

This clone was found a few times. The chain joins TRBV9 to TRBJ2-2; weak D call: TRBD2 (6 bases). The CDR3 is 15 residues long. V was pared by 0 bases and J by 6 bases, with 12 bases between. Germline assignment: CDR1 SGDLS and CDR2 YYNGEE. The CDR3, as DNA: TGTGCCAGCAGCGTAGCGTTGGGGGGTGCCGGGGAGCTGTTTTTT. Its protein is CASSVALGGAGELFF.